This T cell receptor beta chain was captured in a study of T cell changes during pregnancy in multiple sclerosis (dated by TCRdb to between 2017 and 2020). Turning to the overall study: Changes in the T cell repertoire over the course of pregnancy were examined in this study in women with multiple sclerosis.

Comment on this clone: It has no known antigen specificity. No much larger clonotype is one base removed from it; base qualities were not supplied.

The library was generated by the immunoSEQ multiplex PCR assay. Not all clones reach the TCRdb copy of this immuneACCESS table, which keeps in-frame sequences only. Checked studies attribute under half of the gap to unresolved V genes and leave the rest unexplained. A total of roughly 97,000 clones appear in this sample, less than 95% of them only once. The ten largest account for over 0.6% of the sample. From the cysteine through the phenylalanine, the CDR3 covers 16 amino acids. The only DNA kept is the CDR3, 48 bases in frame from the first base. CDR1 and CDR2, looked up from the germline V gene, are SGHDT and YYEEEE. Trimming removed 4 bases from V and 3 bases from J; the gene matches leave 8 bases unexplained.

The chain is made from TRBV5-6 and TRBJ1-1, with 11 bases aligning to TRBD1. The source of this sequence is a female donor in good health, enrolled as a control in a pregnancy study. The sample in question was peripheral blood, obtained in the second trimester of pregnancy. The nucleotide sequence is given as TGTGCCAGCAGCCCGGGGACAGGGGGATGGGACACTGAAGCTTTCTTT. Its protein is CASSPGTGGWDTEAFF.